The 24 T cell receptor beta chains in this list originate from one sample, sequenced in a study of blood T cell repertoires in COVID-19. Method: immunoSEQ multiplex PCR; TCRdb's copy keeps in-frame clones and lacks some. The top ten hold approximately 3% of the sample, which has some 150,000 clones, approximately 88% seen once. Sample: peripheral blood. The receptors come from a man between 60 and 75 years old with acute or convalescent COVID-19.

The chain joins TRBV27 to TRBJ1-5; TRBD1 agrees at 10 bases. Germline V gene sequence: CDR1 MNHEY, CDR2 SMNVEV (reference sequence). The CDR3 runs 14 residues. V lost 5 bases and J lost 13; bases outside the gene matches: 11. The CDR3 DNA is TGTGCCAGCAGTCGGACCGGGACAGGGGCTTCACAGCATTTT. Amino acid sequence: CASSRTGTGASQHF.

V gene TRBV25-1 combines with J gene TRBJ2-1; 12 nucleotides align to TRBD1. The germline V gene encodes CDR1 MGHDK and CDR2 SYGVNS. The length of the CDR3 is 17 residues. V lost 1 base and J lost 8; bases outside the gene matches: 9. The CDR3 is CASSELVGTGGRYEQFF. Here the CDR3 DNA reads TGTGCCAGCAGTGAATTGGTGGGGACAGGGGGCCGGTATGAGCAGTTCTTC.

The DNA of the CDR3 is TGTGCCAGCAACGGAGGCGATATAAACTATGGCTACACCTTC. Translation gives CASNGGDINYGYTF. The V gene is TRBV6-6, the J gene TRBJ1-2, with unresolved D. The V gene's germline CDR1 is MNHNY and CDR2 SVGAGI (reference sequence). V lost 7 bases to trimming and J lost 2 bases, with 14 bases between them. CDR3 size: 14 residues.

The V and J genes are TRBV5-5 and TRBJ2-2; possibly TRBD1 for D (5 bases). The length of the CDR3 is 16 residues. V gave up 4 bases and J gave up 0 bases, with 13 bases separating them. CDR1 SGHKS and CDR2 YYEKEE come from the germline V gene (reference sequence). CDR3 DNA sequence: TGTGCCAGCAGCCGGAAAGGGGCATCGAACACCGGGGAGCTGTTTTTT. It encodes CASSRKGASNTGELFF.

This clone was counted a single time. The chain employs TRBV7-2 and TRBJ1-1; D gene uncertain. The length of the CDR3 is 16 residues. V was pared by 4 bases and J by 0 bases, with 15 bases between. Germline V gene lookup returns CDR1 SGHTA and CDR2 FQGNSA. The CDR3 bases are TGTGCCAGCAGCTCCCGTGGTGGCAGGCTGAACACTGAAGCTTTCTTT. Its protein product is CASSSRGGRLNTEAFF.

The chain joins TRBV7-6 to TRBJ2-1; 11 bases are a match to TRBD2. The CDR3 runs to 16 residues. Germline values: CDR1 SGHVS, CDR2 FNYEAQ. The junction had 9 bases not matched to a gene; V was cut back by 5 bases and J by 6 bases. The CDR3: CASSPIAGGHFNEQFF. In DNA, the CDR3 is TGTGCCAGCAGCCCAATAGCGGGGGGGCATTTCAATGAGCAGTTCTTC.

The J gene is TRBJ2-3, the V gene TRBV2; tentative D call: TRBD2 (5 bases). V lost 6 bases to trimming and J lost 0 bases, with 19 bases between them. Germline V gene lookup returns CDR1 SNHLY and CDR2 FYNNEI. This CDR3 has 17 amino acids. CDR3 residues: CASSVSVRVSSTDTQYF. The DNA for the CDR3 is TGTGCCAGCAGCGTATCCGTGCGGGTTTCTAGCACAGATACGCAGTATTTT.

The chain couples TRBV7-6 to TRBJ1-1; 8 nucleotides match TRBD1. Germline V gene sequence: CDR1 SGHVS, CDR2 FNYEAQ. V was pared by 4 bases and J by 1 base, with 5 bases of the junction left unmatched. The CDR3 spans 15 residues. Here the CDR3 DNA reads TGTGCCAGCAGCTCGGCGGACAGGGCGAACACTGAAGCTTTCTTT. Translating gives CASSSADRANTEAFF.

The chain employs TRBV2 and TRBJ1-1, with TRBD1 as a possible D gene (5 bases). The CDR3 contains 16 residues. The germline CDR1 and CDR2 sequences are SNHLY and FYNNEI. V was trimmed by 5 bases and J by 0 bases, leaving 16 bases between them. The CDR3 DNA is TGTGCCAGCAGTCCCCAAGGGGTCGGCTTGAACACTGAAGCTTTCTTT. This encodes CASSPQGVGLNTEAFF.

The chain couples TRBV6-2 or TRBV6-3 to TRBJ2-1; TRBD2 matches at 14 bases. CDR1 is MNHEY, CDR2 SVGEGT, per germline. The CDR3 has 17 amino acids. V lost 5 bases, J lost 7 bases, and 10 bases stayed unmatched. The CDR3 loop reads CASSLLRLAGGWNEQFF. CDR3 in DNA: TGTGCCAGCAGTCTCCTCAGACTAGCGGGGGGGTGGAATGAGCAGTTCTTC.

V is TRBV11-2 and J is TRBJ2-3; D perhaps matches TRBD2 (6 bases). This CDR3 is 15 amino acids long. The V end was cut by 7 bases, the J end by 2 bases, with 16 bases between. Germline CDR1 SGHAT, CDR2 FQNNGV. CDR3 nucleotide sequence: TGTGCCAGCACCTACACCGGGGGATACACAGATACGCAGTATTTT. Protein: CASTYTGGYTDTQYF. Based on the CDR3 plus reference TRBV11-2 and TRBJ2-3, the full variable domain is EAGVAQSPRYKIIEKRQSVAFWCNPISGHATLYWYQQILGQGPKLLIQFQNNGVVDDSQLPKDRFSAERLKGVDSTLKIQPAKLEDSAVYLCASTYTGGYTDTQYFGPGTRLTVL.

CDR3 DNA: TGTGCCAGCAGCCAGCGGGTGTTCGGGGAAAAACTGTTTTTT. Protein: CASSQRVFGEKLFF. V usage is TRBV3-1 (or the pseudogene TRBV3-2) and J usage is TRBJ1-4; D ambiguous. Germline CDR1 LGHDT, CDR2 YNNKEL (reference sequence). The CDR3 contains 14 residues. V was cut by 3 bases and J by 8 bases, with 13 bases left in between.

Here the CDR3 reads CAWREDRGLNTGELFF. In DNA form, the CDR3 reads TGTGCCTGGAGAGAAGACAGGGGGCTGAACACCGGGGAGCTGTTTTTT. J is TRBJ2-2 and V is TRBV30; 10 bases align to TRBD1. The V and J ends lost 3 bases and 1 base, in that order; junction bases with no gene match: 5. CDR1 and CDR2 (germline): GTSNPN, SVGIG (reference sequence). The CDR3 totals 16 residues. The whole variable domain, filled in from reference TRBV30 and TRBJ2-2, reads SQTIHQWPATLVQPVGSPLSLECTVEGTSNPNLYWYRQAAGRGLQLLFYSVGIGQISSEVPQNLSASRPQDRQFILSSKKLLLSDSGFYLCAWREDRGLNTGELFFGEGSRLTVL.

The chain carries TRBV19 and TRBJ2-3; D call uncertain. The CDR3 spans 11 residues. The ends were cut back, 10 bases at V and 5 bases at J, with 10 bases in the middle. Per the germline V gene, CDR1 is LNHDA and CDR2 is SQIVND (reference sequence). CDR3 in DNA: TGTGCCACCCTGAGACTAGATACGCAGTATTTT. This encodes CATLRLDTQYF.

DNA for the CDR3: TGTGCCAGCAGCCCCCGAGGACAGGCTTCGACCGGGGAGCTGTTTTTT. Amino acid sequence: CASSPRGQASTGELFF. The J gene is TRBJ2-2, the V gene TRBV7-9; 7 positions match TRBD1. Germline V gene data show CDR1 as SEHNR and CDR2 as FQNEAQ (reference sequence). V gave up 5 bases and J gave up 5 bases; unmatched junction bases: 11. This CDR3 has 16 amino acids.

Here the CDR3 reads CASSYSKPGLEAFF. In nucleotides, the CDR3 is TGTGCCAGCAGTTACTCGAAGCCCGGACTAGAAGCTTTCTTT. The J gene is TRBJ1-1, the V gene TRBV6-2 or TRBV6-3, with unresolved D. The CDR3 extends over 14 amino acids. From germline, CDR1 is MNHEY and CDR2 SVGEGT. Between the trimmed V and J ends, which lost 0 bases and 8 bases, there was a span of 13 bases.

V usage is TRBV7-3 and J usage is TRBJ2-7; possibly TRBD2 for D (6 bases). Germline lookup yields CDR1 SGHTA and CDR2 FQGTGA. This CDR3 is 13 amino acids long. V was clipped by 5 bases and J by 7 bases, with 15 bases between them. The CDR3 DNA is TGTGCCAGCAGCGTGACTAGTGGTCTGGAGCAGTACTTC. Amino acid sequence: CASSVTSGLEQYF. Supplemented by reference TRBV7-3 and TRBJ2-7, the full variable domain reads GAGVSQTPSNKVTEKGKYVELRCDPISGHTALYWYRQSLGQGPEFLIYFQGTGAADDSGLPNDRFFAVRPEGSVSTLKIQRTERGDSAVYLCASSVTSGLEQYFGPGTRLTVT.

The chain has TRBV19 and TRBJ2-7, with D unclear. This CDR3 region has 13 residues. Germline V gives CDR1 LNHDA, CDR2 SQIVND (reference sequence). V was clipped by 5 bases and J by 0 bases, with 8 bases between them. CDR3 coding DNA: TGTGCCAGTAGTGCGGCAGCCTCCTACGAGCAGTACTTC. It yields the protein CASSAAASYEQYF.

The rearrangement joins TRBV6-6 to TRBJ1-5, with TRBD1 identical over 9 bases. Unmatched junction bases numbered 12, after V lost 4 bases and J lost 8 bases. This CDR3 has 16 residues. From germline, CDR1 is MNHNY and CDR2 SVGAGI (reference sequence). The CDR3 spells CASSSRTGDRGKPQHF. The CDR3, as DNA: TGTGCCAGCAGTTCTCGGACAGGGGACCGAGGAAAGCCCCAGCATTTT.

The gene calls are TRBV6-2 or TRBV6-3 and TRBJ1-2, with 8 bases that match TRBD1. V lost 2 bases, J lost 6 bases, and 5 bases stayed unmatched. Germline CDR1 is MNHEY and CDR2 is SVGEGT. This CDR3 is 14 amino acids long. The CDR3: CASSYQGQGHGYTF. The CDR3 nucleotides are TGTGCCAGCAGTTACCAAGGACAGGGCCATGGCTACACCTTC.

This chain connects TRBV19 to TRBJ1-6, with TRBD1 matching 11 bases. This CDR3 has 17 residues. V dropped 5 bases and J dropped 10; count of bases not matched to a gene: 13. Germline lookup yields CDR1 LNHDA and CDR2 SQIVND (reference sequence). CDR3 in amino acids: CASSLRTGTGGGSPLHF. In DNA, the CDR3 is TGTGCCAGTAGTCTACGTACCGGGACAGGGGGGGGATCACCCCTCCACTTT.

This clone was recorded only once. This rearrangement joins TRBV27 to TRBJ2-1, with D possibly being TRBD1 (5 bases). This CDR3 comprises 15 residues. The V gene lost 6 bases and the J gene lost 0 bases, with 12 bases spanning the gap. Germline assignment: CDR1 MNHEY and CDR2 SMNVEV (reference sequence). The CDR3 coding sequence is TGTGCCAGCAGCCAGGACATCCTCTCCTACAATGAGCAGTTCTTC. It is translated as CASSQDILSYNEQFF.

The genes are TRBV4-3 and TRBJ1-1, with 7 bases lining up with TRBD1. V shed 0 bases and J 3 bases; nucleotides not matched to a gene: 4. Germline assignment: CDR1 LGHNA and CDR2 YSLEER. The CDR3 consists of 15 residues. This CDR3 reads CASSQETGYYTEAFF. CDR3 in DNA: TGCGCCAGCAGCCAAGAGACAGGGTATTACACTGAAGCTTTCTTT.

The V call is TRBV6-1, the J call TRBJ1-2, with unresolved D. The CDR3 runs 13 residues. CDR1 and CDR2 from the germline V gene are MNHNS and SASEGT. Trimming took off 2 bases at V and 7 bases at J, with 11 bases between the two ends. CDR3 sequence (DNA): TGTGCCAGCAGTGAATCGGTAAAACCTGGCTACACCTTC. This sequence encodes CASSESVKPGYTF.